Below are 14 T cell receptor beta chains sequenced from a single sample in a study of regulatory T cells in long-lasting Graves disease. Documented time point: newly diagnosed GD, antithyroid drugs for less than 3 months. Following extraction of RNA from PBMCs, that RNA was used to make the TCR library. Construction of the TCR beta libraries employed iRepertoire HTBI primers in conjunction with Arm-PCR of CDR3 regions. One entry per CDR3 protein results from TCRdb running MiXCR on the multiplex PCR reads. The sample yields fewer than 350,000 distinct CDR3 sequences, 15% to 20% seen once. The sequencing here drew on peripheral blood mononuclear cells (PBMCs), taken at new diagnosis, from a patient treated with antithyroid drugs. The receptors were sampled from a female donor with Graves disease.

Here the CDR3 reads CASSWTSGRTVGTGELFF. The CDR3 coding sequence is TGTGCCAGCAGTTGGACTAGCGGGAGAACGGTCGGCACCGGGGAGCTGTTTTTT. The chain recombines TRBV2 with TRBJ2-2; 13 nucleotides agree with TRBD2. Trimming at V came to 5 bases and at J to 4 bases, leaving 10 bases not matched to a gene. CDR1 SNHLY and CDR2 FYNNEI come from the germline V gene. CDR3 length equals 18 residues.

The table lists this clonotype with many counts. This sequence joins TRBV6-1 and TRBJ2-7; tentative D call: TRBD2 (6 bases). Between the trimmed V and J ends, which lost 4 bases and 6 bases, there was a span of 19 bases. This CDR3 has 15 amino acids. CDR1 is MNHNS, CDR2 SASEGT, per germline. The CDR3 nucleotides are TGTGCCAGCAGTGCCTGGCGACACCTGACTAGCGAGCAGTACTTC. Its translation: CASSAWRHLTSEQYF.

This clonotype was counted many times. This chain's CDR3 is CAGRQGGSGNQPQHF. The CDR3 DNA reads TGTGCCGGTCGACAGGGGGGAAGTGGCAATCAGCCCCAGCATTTT. The V gene is TRBV28, the J gene TRBJ1-5, with 9 nucleotides matching TRBD1. V lost 11 bases, J lost 2 bases, and 10 bases stayed unmatched. The germline V gene encodes CDR1 MDHEN and CDR2 SYDVKM. This CDR3 comprises 15 residues. The whole variable domain, filled in from reference TRBV28 and TRBJ1-5, reads DVKVTQSSRYLVKRTGEKVFLECVQDMDHENMFWYRQDPGLGLRLIYFSYDVKMKEKGDIPEGYSVSREKKERFSLILESASTNQTSMYLCAGRQGGSGNQPQHFGDGTRLSIL.

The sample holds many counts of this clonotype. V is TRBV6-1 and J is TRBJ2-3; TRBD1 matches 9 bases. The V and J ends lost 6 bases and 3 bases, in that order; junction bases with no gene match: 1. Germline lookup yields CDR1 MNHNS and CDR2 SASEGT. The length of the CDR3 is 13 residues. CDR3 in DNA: TGTGCCAGCAGACAGGGGGCTACAGATACGCAGTATTTT. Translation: CASRQGATDTQYF.

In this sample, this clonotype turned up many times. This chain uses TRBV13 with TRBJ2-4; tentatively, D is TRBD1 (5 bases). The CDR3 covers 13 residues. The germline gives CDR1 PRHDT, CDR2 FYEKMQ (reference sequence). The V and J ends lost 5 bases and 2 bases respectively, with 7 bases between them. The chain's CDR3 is CASSQGTKNIQYF. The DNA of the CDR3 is TGTGCCAGCAGCCAGGGAACCAAAAACATTCAGTACTTC.

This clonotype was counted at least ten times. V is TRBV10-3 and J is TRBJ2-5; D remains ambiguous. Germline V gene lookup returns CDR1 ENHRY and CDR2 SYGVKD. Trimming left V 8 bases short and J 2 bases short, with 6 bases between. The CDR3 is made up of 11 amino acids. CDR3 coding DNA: TGTGCCATCTCCGTTCAAGAGACCCAGTACTTC. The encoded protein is CAISVQETQYF.

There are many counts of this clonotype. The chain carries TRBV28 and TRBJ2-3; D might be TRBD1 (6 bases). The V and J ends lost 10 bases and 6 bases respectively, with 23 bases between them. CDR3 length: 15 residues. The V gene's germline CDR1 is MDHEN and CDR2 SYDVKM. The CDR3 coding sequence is TGTGCCACCCTCAGTGTGGGGGCGGGTGAGGATACGCAGTATTTT. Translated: CATLSVGAGEDTQYF. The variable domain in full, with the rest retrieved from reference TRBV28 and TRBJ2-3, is DVKVTQSSRYLVKRTGEKVFLECVQDMDHENMFWYRQDPGLGLRLIYFSYDVKMKEKGDIPEGYSVSREKKERFSLILESASTNQTSMYLCATLSVGAGEDTQYFGPGTRLTVL.

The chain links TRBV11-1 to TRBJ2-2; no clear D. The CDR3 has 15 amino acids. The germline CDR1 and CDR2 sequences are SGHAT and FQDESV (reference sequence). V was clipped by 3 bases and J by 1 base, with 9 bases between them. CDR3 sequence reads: CASSFGFGNTGELFF. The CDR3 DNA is TGTGCCAGCAGCTTCGGCTTCGGGAACACCGGGGAGCTGTTTTTT. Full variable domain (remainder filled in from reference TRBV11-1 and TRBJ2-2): EAEVAQSPRYKITEKSQAVAFWCDPISGHATLYWYRQILGQGPELLVQFQDESVVDDSQLPKDRFSAERLKGVDSTLKIQPAELGDSAMYLCASSFGFGNTGELFFGEGSRLTVL.

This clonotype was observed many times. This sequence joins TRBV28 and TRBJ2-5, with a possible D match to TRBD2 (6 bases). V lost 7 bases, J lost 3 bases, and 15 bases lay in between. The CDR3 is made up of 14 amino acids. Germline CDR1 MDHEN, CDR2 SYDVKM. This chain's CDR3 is CASNAVGGKETQYF. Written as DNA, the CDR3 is TGTGCCAGCAATGCGGTCGGCGGGAAAGAGACCCAGTACTTC.

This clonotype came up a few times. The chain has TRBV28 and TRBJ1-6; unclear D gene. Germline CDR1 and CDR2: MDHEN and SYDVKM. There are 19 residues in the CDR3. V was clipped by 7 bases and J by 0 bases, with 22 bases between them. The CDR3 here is CASTPIRPPSSSYNSPLHF. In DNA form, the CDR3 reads TGTGCCAGCACCCCAATCAGACCTCCGTCGAGCTCCTATAATTCACCCCTCCACTTT.

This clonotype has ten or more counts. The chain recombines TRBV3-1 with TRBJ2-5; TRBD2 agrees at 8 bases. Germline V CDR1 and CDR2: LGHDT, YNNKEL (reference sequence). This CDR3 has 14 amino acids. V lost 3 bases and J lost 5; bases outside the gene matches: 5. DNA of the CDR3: TGTGCCAGCAGCCATAACTCGGGGGGGGAGACCCAGTACTTC. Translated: CASSHNSGGETQYF.

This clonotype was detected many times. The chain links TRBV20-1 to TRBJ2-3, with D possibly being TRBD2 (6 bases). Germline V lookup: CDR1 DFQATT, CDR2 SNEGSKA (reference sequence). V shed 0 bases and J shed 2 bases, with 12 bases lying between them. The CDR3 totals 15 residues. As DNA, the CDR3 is TGCAGTGCTAGAGAACTAGCTGACCTCACAGATACGCAGTATTTT. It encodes CSARELADLTDTQYF.

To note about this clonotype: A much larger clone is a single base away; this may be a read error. The chain's CDR3 is CASSLAGQMNEQFF. CDR3 coding DNA: TGTGCCAGCAGCTTAGCAGGGCAGATGAATGAGCAGTTCTTC. The chain links TRBV7-9 to TRBJ2-5; D not resolved. The better agreement between TRBJ2-1 and the DNA end casts doubt on the J call. The CDR3 covers 14 residues. Germline lookup yields CDR1 SEHNR and CDR2 FQNEAQ (reference sequence).

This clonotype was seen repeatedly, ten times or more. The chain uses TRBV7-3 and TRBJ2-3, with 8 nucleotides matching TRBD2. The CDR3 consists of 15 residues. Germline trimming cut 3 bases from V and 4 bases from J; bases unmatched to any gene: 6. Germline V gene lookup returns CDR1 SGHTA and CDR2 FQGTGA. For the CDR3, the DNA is TGTGCCAGCAGCTTTCAGCGGGAGTATGCAGATACGCAGTATTTT. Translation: CASSFQREYADTQYF.